The 28 T cell receptor beta chains below were found in one sample sequenced in a study of multiple sclerosis patients with progressive multifocal leukoencephalopathy. Documented time point: before natalizumab initiation. Method: immunoSEQ multiplex PCR; TCRdb's copy keeps in-frame clones and lacks some. The sample consists of some 31,000 clones, approximately 89% of them appearing once. Sequenced sample: PBMCs. The receptors come from a human donor with multiple sclerosis.

Details on this clone: The same CDR3 is also encoded by other DNA sequences in this sample. The V call is TRBV5-1, the J call TRBJ1-5; TRBD1 is a possible D gene (6 bases). CDR3 size: 15 residues. V was trimmed by 0 bases and J by 6 bases, leaving 13 bases between them. Germline-derived CDR1 and CDR2 are SGHRS and YFSETQ. The CDR3 loop reads CASSLEGIGGQPQHF. DNA of the CDR3: TGCGCCAGCAGCTTGGAAGGGATAGGGGGTCAGCCCCAGCATTTT.

The rearrangement links TRBV27 to TRBJ1-6; no clear D. The CDR3 sequence is 15 residues long. Germline CDR1 reads MNHEY; CDR2 reads SMNVEV (reference sequence). V lost 6 bases and J 9 bases, leaving 18 bases between the germline ends. For the CDR3, the DNA is TGTGCCAGCAGCCCTTCGGAGGTTTTTGGTTCACCCCTCCACTTT. Its translation is CASSPSEVFGSPLHF.

The gene calls are TRBV10-3 and TRBJ1-5; 7 bases fit TRBD1. CDR3 size: 14 residues. In germline, CDR1 is ENHRY, CDR2 SYGVKD. Trimming took 6 bases from V and 4 from J; bases not matched to a gene: 6. The chain's CDR3 is CAISPRQGNQPQHF. The CDR3 DNA is TGTGCCATCAGCCCCAGACAGGGTAATCAGCCCCAGCATTTT.

This clone was found a few times. CDR3 protein: CASSLGARVGETQYF. CDR3 sequence (DNA): TGTGCCAGCAGCTTAGGCGCTAGAGTGGGGGAGACCCAGTACTTC. This rearrangement joins TRBV7-9 to TRBJ2-5; D unclear. Germline V CDR1 and CDR2: SEHNR, FQNEAQ (reference sequence). The CDR3 length is 15 residues. Trimming stripped 1 base from V and 5 bases from J, with 14 bases between.

V usage is TRBV5-4 and J usage is TRBJ1-1; no reliable D call. Germline lookup yields CDR1 SGHNT and CDR2 YYREEE (reference sequence). The ends were cut back, 4 bases at V and 2 bases at J, with 15 bases in the middle. The CDR3 runs 15 residues. The CDR3 sequence: CASSHFRTLNTEAFF. The CDR3 nucleotides are TGTGCCAGCAGCCACTTCCGAACCTTAAACACTGAAGCTTTCTTT.

The J gene is TRBJ1-2, the V gene TRBV14, with 11 nucleotides matching TRBD1. This CDR3 region has 17 residues. The germline V gene has CDR1 SGHDN and CDR2 FVKESK. J was trimmed by 6 bases and V by 0 bases; bases with no gene match: 9. CDR3 amino acids: CASSQDLGGTGGNGYTF. The CDR3 bases are TGTGCCAGCAGCCAAGATTTGGGTGGGACAGGGGGTAATGGCTACACCTTC. Looking up the rest from reference TRBV14 and TRBJ1-2 gives the full variable domain: EAGVTQFPSHSVIEKGQTVTLRCDPISGHDNLYWYRRVMGKEIKFLLHFVKESKQDESGMPNNRFLAERTGGTYSTLKVQPAELEDSGVYFCASSQDLGGTGGNGYTFGSGTRLTVV.

The chain combines TRBV6-6 with TRBJ2-3, with TRBD1 identical over 8 bases. Germline V gives CDR1 MNHNY, CDR2 SVGAGI (reference sequence). The CDR3 has 16 amino acids. V gave up 2 bases and J gave up 5 bases; unmatched junction bases: 9. The CDR3 nucleotides read TGTGCCAGCAGTTACCTGAGGACAGGGAGTGAAGATACGCAGTATTTT. Encoded protein: CASSYLRTGSEDTQYF.

The chain has TRBV7-9 and TRBJ2-3; TRBD2 matches at 12 bases. V shed 5 bases, J shed 1 base, and the junction held 7 bases outside the gene matches. Germline V CDR1 and CDR2: SEHNR, FQNEAQ (reference sequence). The length of the CDR3 is 17 residues. The CDR3 region is CASSPGTSGLRTDTQYF. In nucleotides, the CDR3 is TGTGCCAGCAGCCCGGGGACTAGCGGGCTCCGCACAGATACGCAGTATTTT.

This clone has only one observation. This chain links TRBV18 with TRBJ2-1; D not certain. V was trimmed by 3 bases and J by 9 bases, leaving 18 bases between them. CDR3 length: 15 residues. Per the germline V gene, CDR1 is KGHSH and CDR2 is LQKENI. CDR3 coding DNA: TGTGCCAGCTCACCGACCCCGGTGGCTGCCGGTGAGCAGTTCTTC. It encodes CASSPTPVAAGEQFF.

The chain joins TRBV7-7 to TRBJ2-5; a weak D match, TRBD1 (6 bases). Matching the DNA end better, TRBJ2-7 makes the J call doubtful. Germline-derived CDR1 and CDR2 are SSHAT and FNYEAQ (reference sequence). The CDR3 spans 15 residues. The CDR3 loop is CASSLGQGSSYEQYF. The DNA of the CDR3 is TGTGCCAGCAGCTTAGGGCAGGGGAGCTCCTACGAGCAGTACTTC.

The J gene is TRBJ2-3, the V gene TRBV28, with a tentative D call TRBD2 (6 bases). The CDR3 has 12 residues. V lost 3 bases, J lost 11 bases, and 12 bases lay in between. Germline V gene lookup returns CDR1 MDHEN and CDR2 SYDVKM. The CDR3 DNA reads TGTGCCAGCAGTTTGGTAGCGGAAAGGCAGTATTTT. This encodes CASSLVAERQYF.

This rearrangement joins TRBV7-9 to TRBJ1-2; D is ambiguous. Per germline, CDR1 SEHNR and CDR2 FQNEAQ (reference sequence). Trimming shortened V by 1 base and J by 8 bases, and 8 bases separated the two germline ends. The CDR3 has 12 amino acids. The chain's CDR3 is CASSLESGGYTF. The CDR3 DNA sequence: TGTGCCAGCAGCTTAGAGAGTGGAGGCTACACCTTC.

This clone was seen just once. The chain uses TRBV4-1 and TRBJ2-7, with D tentatively TRBD1 (7 bases). The CDR3 is 16 residues long. Per the germline V gene, CDR1 is MGHRA and CDR2 is YSYEKL. V was cut by 1 base and J by 2 bases, with 15 bases left in between. The CDR3 spells CASSQVLTGEAYEQYF. The CDR3 nucleotides read TGCGCCAGCAGCCAAGTTCTAACAGGGGAGGCCTACGAGCAGTACTTC.

This clone showed up just once. The chain couples TRBV6-4 to TRBJ2-1; 12 bases line up with TRBD2. The CDR3 has 15 residues. J gave up 9 bases and V 7 bases, and 10 bases lay outside the gene matches. Germline V gene data show CDR1 as MRHNA and CDR2 as SNTAGT. For the CDR3, the DNA is TGTGCCAGCACCAAACTGACTAGCGGGAGAAGTGAGCAGTTCTTC. Amino acid sequence: CASTKLTSGRSEQFF.

This clone was observed once. The chain couples TRBV7-2 to TRBJ1-2; 9 bases are shared with TRBD1. CDR3 size: 13 residues. CDR1 SGHTA and CDR2 FQGNSA come from the germline V gene. V shed 5 bases, J shed 6 bases, and the junction held 4 bases outside the gene matches. CDR3 amino acids: CASSTRQGDGYTF. In DNA form, the CDR3 reads TGTGCCAGCAGCACCCGACAGGGGGATGGCTACACCTTC.

The CDR3 DNA reads as TGTGCCAGCAGCCAAGGTGGACTAGCGCGATACTTGGACAATGAGCAGTTCTTC. Protein sequence: CASSQGGLARYLDNEQFF. The chain joins TRBV4-2 to TRBJ2-1; TRBD2 aligns across 9 bases. V shed 1 base, J shed 5 bases, and the junction held 12 bases outside the gene matches. CDR1 and CDR2 (germline): LGHNA, YNFKEQ. The CDR3 covers 18 residues.

The rearrangement links TRBV5-5 to TRBJ2-7; D is unresolved. Trimming stripped 0 bases from V and 7 bases from J, with 5 bases between. Germline CDR1 and CDR2: SGHKS and YYEKEE (reference sequence). The CDR3 covers 11 residues. The CDR3 here is CASSLVREQYF. The DNA for the CDR3 is TGTGCCAGCAGCTTGGTCCGGGAGCAGTACTTC.

As regards this clone: The junction departs from the called germline gene at one end, perhaps through a read error. Other DNA sequences within the sample encode an identical CDR3. This chain links TRBV7-3 with TRBJ2-3; TRBD1 might be the D (5 bases). Germline V gives CDR1 SGHTA, CDR2 FQGTGA. The CDR3 spans 14 residues. CDR3 coding DNA: TGTGCCAGTAGCTTAGGGGTAGCCGCAGATACGCAGTATTTT. Residues: CASSLGVAADTQYF.

The CDR3 DNA reads as TGTGCCAGCAGTTTTTCGGACAGCCCTGAGCAGTACTTC. This encodes CASSFSDSPEQYF. The chain couples TRBV7-8 to TRBJ2-7; a possible D gene is TRBD1 (6 bases). This CDR3 is built from 13 residues. V was trimmed by 6 bases and J by 7 bases, leaving 16 bases between them. CDR1 and CDR2 from the germline V gene are SGHVS and FQNEAQ.

The chain combines TRBV6-5 with TRBJ2-5; maybe TRBD1 (6 bases). The V gene's germline CDR1 is MNHEY and CDR2 SVGAGI. This CDR3 spans 15 amino acids. Trimming left V 10 bases short and J 4 bases short, with 22 bases between. CDR3 nucleotides: TGTGCCACCGTGCAGCCCTCAGGGGAGAGAGAGACCCAGTACTTC. It codes for CATVQPSGERETQYF.

V usage is TRBV7-9 and J usage is TRBJ2-3, with D unresolved. This CDR3 spans 15 amino acids. Trimming cost V 5 bases and J 3 bases, with 15 bases left between them. Germline lookup yields CDR1 SEHNR and CDR2 FQNEAQ (reference sequence). The CDR3 region has the DNA TGTGCCAGCAGCCGATACCGGGCTACTACAGATACGCAGTATTTT. It codes for CASSRYRATTDTQYF.

This clone was seen a few times. The rearrangement uses TRBV10-3 and TRBJ1-3; 8 bases are a match to TRBD1. CDR3 length: 16 residues. The germline V gene has CDR1 ENHRY and CDR2 SYGVKD. Losses at the gene ends were 6 bases for V and 0 bases for J; bases not matched to a gene: 7. CDR3 sequence: CAISVGQGHSGNTIYF. CDR3 in DNA: TGTGCCATCAGCGTAGGACAGGGCCACTCTGGAAACACCATATATTTT.

The rearrangement links TRBV5-1 to TRBJ1-4; the D is unclear. Trimming removed 4 bases from V and 7 bases from J, with 11 bases in between. The CDR3 runs to 13 residues. The V gene's germline CDR1 is SGHRS and CDR2 YFSETQ. CDR3 bases: TGCGCCAGCAGCGCGGGCGCGGGTGAAAAACTGTTTTTT. Amino acid sequence: CASSAGAGEKLFF.

The V gene is TRBV5-5, the J gene TRBJ2-7, with no clear D. V gave up 0 bases and J gave up 2 bases, with 9 bases separating them. The CDR3 has 14 amino acids. The V gene's germline CDR1 is SGHKS and CDR2 YYEKEE (reference sequence). Here the CDR3 reads CASSLGYATYEQYF. CDR3 nucleotide sequence: TGTGCCAGCAGCTTGGGGTACGCGACCTACGAGCAGTACTTC.

This sequence joins TRBV11-2 and TRBJ2-1; TRBD1 matches 8 bases. V shed 7 bases and J 6 bases; nucleotides not matched to a gene: 11. The length of the CDR3 is 15 residues. Germline loops: CDR1 SGHAT, CDR2 FQNNGV. The CDR3 loop is CASTLPGQASNEQFF. The CDR3 DNA sequence: TGTGCCAGCACCCTACCGGGACAGGCCTCCAATGAGCAGTTCTTC.

The V and J genes are TRBV7-2 and TRBJ2-4; no reliable D call. The CDR3 sequence is 13 residues long. Trimming cost V 5 bases and J 6 bases, with 11 bases left between them. The germline CDR1 and CDR2 sequences are SGHTA and FQGNSA. CDR3 in amino acids: CASSPRTVNIQYF. The CDR3 DNA reads as TGTGCCAGCAGCCCGCGGACCGTAAACATTCAGTACTTC.

The rearrangement links TRBV4-3 to TRBJ1-5; tentatively, D is TRBD1 (6 bases). This CDR3 comprises 14 residues. Trimming took off 0 bases at V and 4 bases at J, with 7 bases between the two ends. Germline V gene data show CDR1 as LGHNA and CDR2 as YSLEER. For the CDR3, the DNA is TGCGCCAGCAGCCAAGACCAGGGGAATCAGCCCCAGCATTTT. Residues: CASSQDQGNQPQHF.

This chain connects TRBV30 to TRBJ2-2, with D unresolved. Germline V gives CDR1 GTSNPN, CDR2 SVGIG (reference sequence). V lost 6 bases and J 2 bases, leaving 13 bases between the germline ends. There are 14 residues in the CDR3. In DNA form, the CDR3 reads TGTGCCTGTCAAAGGGATAGAAACACCGGGGAGCTGTTTTTT. As protein: CACQRDRNTGELFF.